The 16 T cell receptor beta chains presented below share a single source sample, sequenced in a study of T cell changes during pregnancy in multiple sclerosis. The assay was immunoSEQ multiplex PCR, and TCRdb's table has in-frame clones only and misses some. The data contain some 38,000 clones, about nine tenths of them singletons. The sample here was CD4+ T cells from peripheral blood mononuclear cells, taken after pregnancy. The source is a female donor in good health, enrolled as a control in a pregnancy study.

In its sample, this clone was seen once. The J gene is TRBJ1-5, the V gene TRBV19; no firm D call. The V end was cut by 1 base, the J end by 4 bases, with 8 bases between. CDR3 length: 14 residues. Germline V gene data show CDR1 as LNHDA and CDR2 as SQIVND (reference sequence). The CDR3 sequence is CASSIVQVNQPQHF. DNA for the CDR3: TGTGCCAGTAGTATAGTCCAGGTTAATCAGCCCCAGCATTTT.

J is TRBJ2-1 and V is TRBV2; 9 positions match TRBD2. There are 18 residues in the CDR3. From germline, CDR1 is SNHLY and CDR2 FYNNEI. V gave up 3 bases and J gave up 3 bases; unmatched junction bases: 12. The CDR3 DNA sequence: TGTGCCAGCAGTGATGGGACTAGCCGGAGTGCTTTCTACAATGAGCAGTTCTTC. Residues: CASSDGTSRSAFYNEQFF.

This rearrangement joins TRBV19 to TRBJ1-5; D unresolved. Germline-derived CDR1 and CDR2 are LNHDA and SQIVND (reference sequence). The ends were cut back, 3 bases at V and 3 bases at J, with 9 bases in the middle. There are 14 residues in the CDR3. Here the CDR3 reads CASSIFGFNQPQHF. Here the CDR3 DNA reads TGTGCCAGTAGTATCTTCGGTTTCAATCAGCCCCAGCATTTT.

The chain uses TRBV4-3 and TRBJ2-7, with unresolved D. This CDR3 is 13 amino acids long. Germline lookup yields CDR1 LGHNA and CDR2 YSLEER. The V gene lost 3 bases and the J gene lost 1 base, with 7 bases spanning the gap. CDR3 sequence: CASSHRQSYEQYF. The CDR3 bases are TGCGCCAGCAGCCACAGACAATCCTACGAGCAGTACTTC.

This chain links TRBV19 with TRBJ1-5; no reliable D call. This CDR3 is built from 15 residues. The V end lost 1 base, the J end lost 0 bases, and 7 bases lay between the germline ends. Per germline, CDR1 LNHDA and CDR2 SQIVND (reference sequence). CDR3 sequence: CASSIARSSNQPQHF. CDR3 bases: TGTGCCAGTAGTATAGCCCGGTCTAGCAATCAGCCCCAGCATTTT.

V usage is TRBV30 and J usage is TRBJ2-2; 13 nucleotides align to TRBD2. The germline V gene encodes CDR1 GTSNPN and CDR2 SVGIG (reference sequence). This CDR3 comprises 16 residues. Trimming took 4 bases from V and 5 from J; bases not matched to a gene: 7. The CDR3 protein is CAWNLLAGGPTGELFF. The DNA for the CDR3 is TGTGCCTGGAACTTACTAGCGGGAGGGCCTACCGGGGAGCTGTTTTTT.

V is TRBV18 and J is TRBJ1-3, with 8 bases identical to TRBD1. This CDR3 has 16 amino acids. Germline CDR1 reads KGHSH; CDR2 reads LQKENI. The J segment lost 4 bases and the V segment lost 3 bases, leaving 8 bases of the junction unmatched. The CDR3 bases are TGTGCCAGCTCACCTCGGACAGGGATGGTCGGAAACACCATATATTTT. Protein sequence: CASSPRTGMVGNTIYF. Drawing the rest from reference TRBV18 and TRBJ1-3, the complete variable domain is NAGVMQNPRHLVRRRGQEARLRCSPMKGHSHVYWYRQLPEEGLKFMVYLQKENIIDESGMPKERFSAEFPKEGPSILRIQQVVRGDSAAYFCASSPRTGMVGNTIYFGEGSWLTVV.

This chain uses TRBV2 with TRBJ2-2; the D gene is possibly TRBD2 (5 bases). The CDR3 is 14 amino acids. V was pared by 3 bases and J by 4 bases, with 9 bases between. Germline V gene data show CDR1 as SNHLY and CDR2 as FYNNEI. CDR3 in amino acids: CASSDSRGTGELFF. Written as DNA, the CDR3 is TGTGCCAGCAGTGATAGCCGGGGCACCGGGGAGCTGTTTTTT.

V usage is TRBV7-9 and J usage is TRBJ1-2; weak D call: TRBD1 (6 bases). Trimming pared 4 bases from V and 8 bases from J, leaving 23 bases between. The CDR3 runs 16 residues. CDR1 is SEHNR, CDR2 FQNEAQ, per germline (reference sequence). The chain's CDR3 is CASSSSIGGRAGGYTF. The CDR3 DNA follows: TGTGCCAGCAGCTCCTCCATAGGGGGGAGGGCCGGAGGCTACACCTTC.

This rearrangement joins TRBV10-3 to TRBJ2-3, with 10 bases matching TRBD2. The CDR3 length is 18 residues. V lost 3 bases, J lost 4 bases, and 13 bases stayed unmatched. Germline V CDR1 and CDR2: ENHRY, SYGVKD. The CDR3: CAISDLTSGTSEADTQYF. In nucleotides, the CDR3 is TGTGCCATCAGTGACCTTACTTCCGGGACTAGCGAGGCAGATACGCAGTATTTT.

The chain employs TRBV6-5 and TRBJ1-1; D ambiguous. The CDR3 extends over 13 amino acids. Deletions cut 8 bases from V and 4 bases from J, with 14 bases between. Per germline, CDR1 MNHEY and CDR2 SVGAGI. DNA for the CDR3: TGTGCCAGCGCCTGGCAGTCTGCCACTGAAGCTTTCTTT. Its translation is CASAWQSATEAFF.

The rearrangement joins TRBV29-1 to TRBJ2-7; D unclear. The CDR3 loop spans 13 amino acids. Germline assignment: CDR1 SQVTM and CDR2 ANQGSEA. Trimming pared 4 bases from V and 0 bases from J, leaving 10 bases between. This CDR3 reads CSVGHLSSYEQYF. The CDR3 DNA reads as TGCAGCGTTGGACATCTGAGCTCCTACGAGCAGTACTTC.

This chain joins TRBV29-1 and TRBJ2-7; a weak D match, TRBD1 (5 bases). V lost 6 bases and J lost 4, with 10 bases in between. CDR3 length: 11 amino acids. Looked up from germline, CDR1 is SQVTM and CDR2 is ANQGSEA. CDR3 protein: CSVERQYEQYF. Here the CDR3 DNA reads TGCAGCGTCGAAAGACAGTACGAGCAGTACTTC.

The chain joins TRBV27 to TRBJ2-5, with a tentative D call TRBD2 (5 bases). Germline V gene lookup returns CDR1 MNHEY and CDR2 SMNVEV (reference sequence). Trimming took off 6 bases at V and 5 bases at J, with 13 bases between the two ends. The CDR3 is 13 amino acids. This chain's CDR3 is CASSPAGRETQYF. DNA of the CDR3: TGTGCCAGCAGCCCTGCGGGCCGTGAGACCCAGTACTTC.

The V call is TRBV29-1, the J call TRBJ1-5; D is unresolved. In germline, CDR1 is SQVTM, CDR2 ANQGSEA. V was pared by 3 bases and J by 2 bases, with 23 bases between. The CDR3 spans 18 residues. In DNA form, the CDR3 reads TGCAGCGTTGACACGGAGGCCAGGCCTAAATTGTGCAATCAGCCCCAGCATTTT. It translates to CSVDTEARPKLCNQPQHF.

The rearrangement joins TRBV7-8 to TRBJ2-5; possible D gene TRBD2, 6 bases. Trimming removed 5 bases from V and 0 bases from J, with 16 bases in between. From germline, CDR1 is SGHVS and CDR2 FQNEAQ. This CDR3 is 16 amino acids long. CDR3 DNA sequence: TGTGCCAGCAGCGCGAACTGGGGGGAGTACCAAGAGACCCAGTACTTC. Encoded protein: CASSANWGEYQETQYF.